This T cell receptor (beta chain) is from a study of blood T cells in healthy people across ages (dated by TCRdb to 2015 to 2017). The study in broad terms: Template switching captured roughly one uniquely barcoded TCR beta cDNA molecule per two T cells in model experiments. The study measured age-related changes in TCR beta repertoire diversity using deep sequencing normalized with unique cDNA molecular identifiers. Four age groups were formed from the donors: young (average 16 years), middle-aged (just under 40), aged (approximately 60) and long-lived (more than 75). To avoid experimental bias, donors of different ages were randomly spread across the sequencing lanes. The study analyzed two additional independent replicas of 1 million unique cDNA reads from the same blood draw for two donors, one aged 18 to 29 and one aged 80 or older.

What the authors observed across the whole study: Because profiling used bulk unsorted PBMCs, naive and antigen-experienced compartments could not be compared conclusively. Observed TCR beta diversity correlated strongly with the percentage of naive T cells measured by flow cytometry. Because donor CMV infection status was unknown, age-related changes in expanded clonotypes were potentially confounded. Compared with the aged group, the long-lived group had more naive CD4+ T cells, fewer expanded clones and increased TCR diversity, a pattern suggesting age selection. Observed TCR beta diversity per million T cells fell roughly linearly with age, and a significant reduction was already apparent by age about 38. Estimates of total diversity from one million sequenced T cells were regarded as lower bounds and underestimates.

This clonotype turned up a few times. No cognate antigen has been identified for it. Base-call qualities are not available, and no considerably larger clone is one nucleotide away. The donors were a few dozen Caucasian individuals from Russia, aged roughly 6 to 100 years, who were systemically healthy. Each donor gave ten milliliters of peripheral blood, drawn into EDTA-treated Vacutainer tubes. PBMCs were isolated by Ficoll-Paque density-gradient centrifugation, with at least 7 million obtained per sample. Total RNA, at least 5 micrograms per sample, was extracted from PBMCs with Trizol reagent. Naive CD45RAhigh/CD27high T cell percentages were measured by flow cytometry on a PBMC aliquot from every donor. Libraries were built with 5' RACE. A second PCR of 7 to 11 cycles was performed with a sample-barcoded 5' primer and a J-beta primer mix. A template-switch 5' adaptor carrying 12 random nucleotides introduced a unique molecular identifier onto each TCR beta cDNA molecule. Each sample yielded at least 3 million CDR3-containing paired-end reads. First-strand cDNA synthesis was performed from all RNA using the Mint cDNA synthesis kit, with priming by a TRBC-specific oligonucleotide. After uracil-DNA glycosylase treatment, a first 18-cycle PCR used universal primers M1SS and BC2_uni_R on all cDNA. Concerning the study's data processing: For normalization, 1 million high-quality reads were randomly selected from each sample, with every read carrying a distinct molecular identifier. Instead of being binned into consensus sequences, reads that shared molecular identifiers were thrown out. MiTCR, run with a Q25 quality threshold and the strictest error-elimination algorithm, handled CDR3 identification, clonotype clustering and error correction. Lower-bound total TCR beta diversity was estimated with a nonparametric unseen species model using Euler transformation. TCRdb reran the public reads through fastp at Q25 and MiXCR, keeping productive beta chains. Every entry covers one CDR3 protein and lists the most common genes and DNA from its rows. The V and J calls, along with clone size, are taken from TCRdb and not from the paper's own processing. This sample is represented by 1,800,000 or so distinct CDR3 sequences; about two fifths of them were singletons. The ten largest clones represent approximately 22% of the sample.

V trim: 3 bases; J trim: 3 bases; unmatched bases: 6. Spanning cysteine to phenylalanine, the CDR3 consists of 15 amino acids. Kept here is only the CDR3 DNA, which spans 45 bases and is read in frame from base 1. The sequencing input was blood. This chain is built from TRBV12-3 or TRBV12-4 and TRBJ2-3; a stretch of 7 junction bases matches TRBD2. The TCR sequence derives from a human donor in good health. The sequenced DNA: TGTGCCAGCAGTTTCGATGGGCGGGGGACAGATACGCAGTATTTT. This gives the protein CASSFDGRGTDTQYF.